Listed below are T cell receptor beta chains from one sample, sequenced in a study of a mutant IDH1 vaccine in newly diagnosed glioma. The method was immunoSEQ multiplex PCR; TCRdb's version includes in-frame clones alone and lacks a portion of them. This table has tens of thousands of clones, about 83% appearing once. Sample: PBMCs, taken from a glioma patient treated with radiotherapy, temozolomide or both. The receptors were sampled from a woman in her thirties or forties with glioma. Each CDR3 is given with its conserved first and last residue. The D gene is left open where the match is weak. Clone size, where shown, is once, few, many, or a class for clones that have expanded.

CDR3aa: CASSDAYGAGTAGTEAFF; CDR3nt: TGTGCCAGCAGTGACGCCTATGGGGCAGGTACGGCCGGGACTGAAGCTTTCTTT; v_gene: TRBV9; d_gene: -; j_gene: TRBJ1-1; abundance: once
CDR3aa: CASSLRLGYTGELFF; CDR3nt: TGTGCCAGCTCCCTCCGGTTAGGCTACACCGGGGAGCTGTTTTTT; v_gene: TRBV6-6; d_gene: -; j_gene: TRBJ2-2; abundance: -
CDR3aa: CASSLPSGRIHDGYTF; CDR3nt: TGCGCCAGCAGCTTGCCTTCAGGACGGATTCACGATGGCTACACCTTC; v_gene: TRBV5-1; d_gene: -; j_gene: TRBJ1-2; abundance: -
CDR3aa: CASSYHGSYEQYF; CDR3nt: TGTGCCAGCAGTTACCACGGGTCCTACGAGCAGTACTTC; v_gene: TRBV6-6; d_gene: -; j_gene: TRBJ2-7; abundance: -
CDR3aa: CASSGRGGREKLFF; CDR3nt: TGTGCCAGCAGCGGCCGGGGTGGGAGGGAAAAACTGTTTTTT; v_gene: TRBV9; d_gene: -; j_gene: TRBJ1-4; abundance: -
CDR3aa: CASSLPTGGPDEQYF; CDR3nt: TGTGCCAGCAGCTTGCCGACAGGGGGCCCAGACGAGCAGTACTTC; v_gene: TRBV5-4; d_gene: TRBD1; j_gene: TRBJ2-7; abundance: -
CDR3aa: CASSSGTATYNEQFF; CDR3nt: TGCGCCAGCAGTTCCGGGACAGCTACCTACAATGAGCAGTTCTTC; v_gene: TRBV5-1; d_gene: TRBD1; j_gene: TRBJ2-1; abundance: -
CDR3aa: CASSFWGTNTGELFF; CDR3nt: TGCGCCAGCAGCTTCTGGGGGACAAACACCGGGGAGCTGTTTTTT; v_gene: TRBV5-1; d_gene: -; j_gene: TRBJ2-2; abundance: few
CDR3aa: CASSARRTGELFF; CDR3nt: TGTGCCAGCAGTGCCCGAAGGACCGGGGAGCTGTTTTTT; v_gene: TRBV7-8; d_gene: -; j_gene: TRBJ2-2; abundance: -
CDR3aa: CASSKDGRSQETQYF; CDR3nt: TGTGCCAGCAGCAAAGACGGACGGAGCCAAGAGACCCAGTACTTC; v_gene: TRBV7-2; d_gene: -; j_gene: TRBJ2-5; abundance: -
CDR3aa: CASSLAQGENEQYF; CDR3nt: TGCGCCAGCAGCTTGGCACAGGGGGAAAACGAGCAGTACTTC; v_gene: TRBV5-1; d_gene: TRBD1; j_gene: TRBJ2-7; abundance: -
CDR3aa: CASIRGAFSEQFF; CDR3nt: TGTGCCAGCATCAGGGGGGCTTTCAGTGAGCAGTTCTTC; v_gene: TRBV6-6; d_gene: -; j_gene: TRBJ2-1; abundance: -
CDR3aa: CAWSRPGYTEAFF; CDR3nt: TGTGCCTGGTCCAGGCCCGGTTACACTGAAGCTTTCTTT; v_gene: TRBV30; d_gene: -; j_gene: TRBJ1-1; abundance: -